The 8 T cell receptor beta chains given below trace back to one sample, sequenced in a study of early stage breast cancer tumors (dated by TCRdb to about 2017). The receptor library was made with the immunoSEQ multiplex PCR assay. As stored in TCRdb, this immuneACCESS dataset retains in-frame rearrangements with V and J assigned. A fraction of the clones does not appear; measured against another copy, unresolved V genes explain less than half of the discrepancy, and the remainder lacks a known reason. Here the sample has some 28,000 clones; about 80% occur a single time. The top ten clones comprise approximately 11% of the sample. Sequencing used blood. These receptors came from a person between 55 and 69 years old with breast cancer.

In nucleotides, the CDR3 is TGTGCCTGGAGTGCCGGGACACATAATGAAAAACTGTTTTTT. Amino acids: CAWSAGTHNEKLFF. V gene TRBV30 combines with J gene TRBJ1-4; D may be TRBD1 (6 bases). The CDR3 length is 14 residues. V was shortened by 1 base and J by 4 bases, with 10 bases between the two germline ends. Germline CDR1 reads GTSNPN; CDR2 reads SVGIG (reference sequence).

This chain joins TRBV19 and TRBJ2-6; 7 nucleotides match TRBD1. The germline V gene has CDR1 LNHDA and CDR2 SQIVND (reference sequence). CDR3 size: 17 residues. The junction had 8 bases not matched to a gene; V was cut back by 6 bases and J by 0 bases. The CDR3 nucleotides are TGTGCCAGTAGCAGACAGGGACGAAGCTCTGGGGCCAACGTCCTGACTTTC. As protein: CASSRQGRSSGANVLTF.

DNA for the CDR3: TGTGCCACCAGCAGAGTGGGCAGGGGGGCCGGGGAGACCCAGTACTTC. It codes for CATSRVGRGAGETQYF. This chain links TRBV15 with TRBJ2-5; D is perhaps TRBD1 (7 bases). The CDR3 consists of 16 residues. V was shortened by 1 base and J by 5 bases, with 17 bases between the two germline ends. CDR1 and CDR2 (germline): LNHNV, YYDKDF (reference sequence).

This rearrangement joins TRBV5-5 to TRBJ2-7, with 11 bases identical to TRBD2. After removal of 4 bases from V and 2 bases from J, the junction contained 8 bases not matched to a gene. The germline gives CDR1 SGHKS, CDR2 YYEKEE (reference sequence). The CDR3 spans 16 residues. The DNA for the CDR3 is TGTGCCAGCAGCCAATGGACTAGCGGGCCGCCCTACGAGCAGTACTTC. Protein product: CASSQWTSGPPYEQYF.

This chain joins TRBV5-1 and TRBJ2-7; TRBD2 aligns across 9 bases. V gave up 4 bases and J gave up 3 bases; unmatched junction bases: 11. CDR1 is SGHRS and CDR2 is YFSETQ in the germline V gene. CDR3 length: 16 amino acids. CDR3: CASSPESSGSRYEQYF. CDR3 sequence (DNA): TGCGCCAGCAGCCCCGAGAGTAGCGGGAGCCGCTACGAGCAGTACTTC.

This sequence joins TRBV5-1 and TRBJ2-3; 9 bases line up with TRBD1. CDR1 SGHRS and CDR2 YFSETQ come from the germline V gene. Trimming at V came to 9 bases and at J to 0 bases, leaving 5 bases not matched to a gene. CDR3 length: 14 residues. DNA of the CDR3: TGCGCCACCCAACAGGGGGCAAGCACAGATACGCAGTATTTT. It specifies CATQQGASTDTQYF.

The chain has TRBV9 and TRBJ1-1, with TRBD1 as a possible D gene (5 bases). The CDR3 sequence is 12 residues long. Deletions cut 3 bases from V and 6 bases from J, with 9 bases between. Per germline, CDR1 SGDLS and CDR2 YYNGEE. Here the CDR3 DNA reads TGTGCCAGCAGCGGAGGGGAGGCTGAAGCTTTCTTT. Protein product: CASSGGEAEAFF. Complete variable domain (other parts from reference TRBV9 and TRBJ1-1): DSGVTQTPKHLITATGQRVTLRCSPRSGDLSVYWYQQSLDQGLQFLIQYYNGEERAKGNILERFSAQQFPDLHSELNLSSLELGDSALYFCASSGGEAEAFFGQGTRLTVV.

The chain joins TRBV4-3 to TRBJ2-1; D may be TRBD2 (6 bases). The CDR3 extends over 17 amino acids. CDR1 and CDR2 (germline): LGHNA, YSLEER. Trimming took off 0 bases at V and 6 bases at J, with 18 bases between the two ends. CDR3 bases: TGCGCCAGCAGCCAAGACCTCGGGACGGGAGCCGGCAATGAGCAGTTCTTC. Protein: CASSQDLGTGAGNEQFF.